Following are 27 T cell receptor beta chains from one sample sequenced in a study of cytomegalovirus exposure and HLA in healthy donors (dated by TCRdb to 2016 to 2017). To prepare the library, the immunoSEQ multiplex PCR assay was applied. The multiplex PCR relied on a mix of 60 forward primers for TCR Vbeta segments and 13 reverse primers for TCR Jbeta segments. What TCRdb holds here is the immuneACCESS table cut down to in-frame rearrangements. Part of the clones is not present; checked against another copy, under half of the missing clones reflect an unresolved V gene, and the others are unexplained. The sample table includes tens of thousands of clones. The top ten constitute about 5.9% of the sample. Sequences were obtained from PBMCs. Every receptor here comes from a girl under 18 in good health and CMV-seropositive.

V and J are TRBV18 and TRBJ2-5, with 7 bases matching TRBD1. The CDR3 has 15 residues. The germline V gene encodes CDR1 KGHSH and CDR2 LQKENI. The J segment lost 2 bases and the V segment lost 3 bases, leaving 6 bases of the junction unmatched. In DNA form, the CDR3 reads TGTGCCAGCTCACCCCCCCGACAGGGTCAAGAGACCCAGTACTTC. It yields the protein CASSPPRQGQETQYF.

The chain carries TRBV5-8 and TRBJ2-5; D unclear. Germline V gene data show CDR1 as SGHTS and CDR2 as YDEGEE. The CDR3 extends over 14 amino acids. The V and J ends lost 0 bases and 5 bases respectively, with 11 bases between them. The DNA of the CDR3 is TGTGCCAGCAGCTTGGGTCTGTTCGCGGAGACCCAGTACTTC. Its translation: CASSLGLFAETQYF.

The chain uses TRBV19 and TRBJ1-1, with D hard to call. Germline V gives CDR1 LNHDA, CDR2 SQIVND (reference sequence). The CDR3 sequence is 14 residues long. V lost 7 bases and J lost 3, with 15 bases in between. CDR3 amino acids: CASKAAYGDTEAFF. CDR3 nucleotide sequence: TGTGCCAGTAAAGCCGCCTATGGAGACACTGAAGCTTTCTTT.

This chain joins TRBV9 and TRBJ2-7; 8 nucleotides match TRBD1. Unmatched junction bases numbered 6, after V lost 4 bases and J lost 3 bases. The CDR3 spans 14 residues. Per germline, CDR1 SGDLS and CDR2 YYNGEE. CDR3 in amino acids: CASSPPDRDYEQYF. CDR3 nucleotide sequence: TGTGCCAGCAGCCCCCCGGACAGGGACTACGAGCAGTACTTC.

The chain has TRBV4-1 and TRBJ2-5; tentatively, D is TRBD1 (5 bases). This CDR3 region has 15 residues. Trimming took 4 bases from V and 1 from J, leaving 13 bases between them. Germline V gene lookup returns CDR1 MGHRA and CDR2 YSYEKL. The chain's CDR3 is CASSRAGNSQETQYF. Written as DNA, the CDR3 is TGCGCCAGCAGCCGAGCAGGGAATTCCCAAGAGACCCAGTACTTC.

About this clone itself: Other DNA sequences in this sample translate to the same CDR3. The chain has TRBV6-5 and TRBJ1-1, with D tentatively TRBD1 (5 bases). The CDR3 runs 13 residues. Germline assignment: CDR1 MNHEY and CDR2 SVGAGI. Deletions cut 6 bases from V and 5 bases from J, with 13 bases between. CDR3 amino acids: CASRWDSNTEAFF. The CDR3 DNA sequence: TGTGCCAGCAGATGGGACTCGAATACTGAAGCTTTCTTT.

The chain couples TRBV9 to TRBJ1-4; D not certain. V shed 2 bases and J shed 8 bases, with 13 bases lying between them. This CDR3 region has 14 residues. Germline CDR1 and CDR2: SGDLS and YYNGEE. The CDR3 sequence is CASSVTSSGEKLFF. CDR3 sequence (DNA): TGTGCCAGCAGCGTCACAAGTTCCGGGGAAAAACTGTTTTTT.

This chain uses TRBV5-4 with TRBJ2-6; the match to TRBD1 covers 7 bases. Germline V gene sequence: CDR1 SGHNT, CDR2 YYREEE (reference sequence). The ends lost 0 bases at V and 0 bases at J; junction bases unmatched: 6. This CDR3 spans 18 amino acids. DNA for the CDR3: TGTGCCAGCAGCTTGGTGGGACAGATTGACTCTGGGGCCAACGTCCTGACTTTC. Encoded protein: CASSLVGQIDSGANVLTF.

V gene TRBV4-3 combines with J gene TRBJ2-1; possibly TRBD1 for D (6 bases). The germline gives CDR1 LGHNA, CDR2 YSLEER. The CDR3 totals 15 residues. Trimming took off 4 bases at V and 4 bases at J, with 14 bases between the two ends. DNA of the CDR3: TGCGCCAGCAGCCTGCGACAGGCCCAATACAATGAGCAGTTCTTC. Translated, it gives CASSLRQAQYNEQFF.

This chain links TRBV29-1 with TRBJ2-5; a weak D match, TRBD1 (6 bases). Trimming took 2 bases from V and 2 from J, leaving 24 bases between them. CDR3 length: 18 residues. Germline V lookup: CDR1 SQVTM, CDR2 ANQGSEA. CDR3 bases: TGCAGCGTTGAAAATACTGTGGGTTTGACAGGACCGCAAGAGACCCAGTACTTC. Protein product: CSVENTVGLTGPQETQYF.

The chain carries TRBV19 and TRBJ1-3; tentatively, D is TRBD1 (6 bases). The CDR3 length is 13 residues. The V and J ends lost 5 bases and 8 bases respectively, with 13 bases between them. Per the germline V gene, CDR1 is LNHDA and CDR2 is SQIVND (reference sequence). The chain's CDR3 is CASSYTGLDTIYF. The CDR3 DNA reads as TGTGCCAGTAGTTATACAGGGCTGGACACCATATATTTT.

The rearrangement joins TRBV9 to TRBJ1-1, with a tentative D call TRBD1 (5 bases). The germline V and J ends were trimmed by 3 bases and 4 bases, with 10 bases remaining between them. This CDR3 is built from 13 residues. Germline assignment: CDR1 SGDLS and CDR2 YYNGEE. The CDR3 protein is CASSGGTSTEAFF. The CDR3 bases are TGTGCCAGCAGCGGAGGGACTTCCACTGAAGCTTTCTTT.

This sequence joins TRBV7-9 and TRBJ2-7; 7 bases agree with TRBD1. The CDR3 contains 12 residues. Per the germline V gene, CDR1 is SEHNR and CDR2 is FQNEAQ (reference sequence). The V and J ends lost 10 bases and 3 bases, in that order; junction bases with no gene match: 6. The CDR3 protein is CAIPGQSYEQYV. Here the CDR3 DNA reads TGTGCCATCCCGGGACAGAGCTACGAGCAGTACGTC.

V and J are TRBV5-1 and TRBJ2-3; D remains ambiguous. Trimming removed 0 bases from V and 6 bases from J, with 8 bases in between. The germline gives CDR1 SGHRS, CDR2 YFSETQ. The CDR3 contains 13 residues. As DNA, the CDR3 is TGCGCCAGCAGCTTGGACAGCCCCGATACGCAGTATTTT. Protein sequence: CASSLDSPDTQYF. The whole variable domain, filled in from reference TRBV5-1 and TRBJ2-3, reads KAGVTQTPRYLIKTRGQQVTLSCSPISGHRSVSWYQQTPGQGLQFLFEYFSETQRNKGNFPGRFSGRQFSNSRSEMNVSTLELGDSALYLCASSLDSPDTQYFGPGTRLTVL.

The genes are TRBV7-3 and TRBJ2-3, with D possibly matching TRBD1 (5 bases). Trimming took 2 bases from V and 3 from J, leaving 9 bases between them. The CDR3 spans 14 residues. From germline, CDR1 is SGHTA and CDR2 FQGTGA. The CDR3 region is CASSLWSGTDTQYF. The DNA for the CDR3 is TGTGCCAGCAGCTTATGGTCAGGGACAGATACGCAGTATTTT.

This chain links TRBV5-6 with TRBJ2-7; the match to TRBD1 covers 7 bases. With 4 bases clipped from V and 0 bases from J, the junction kept 7 bases outside the gene matches. The CDR3 totals 15 residues. The germline V gene has CDR1 SGHDT and CDR2 YYEEEE. CDR3: CASSEGTVSSYEQYV. The CDR3 nucleotides read TGTGCCAGCAGCGAAGGGACAGTGAGCTCCTACGAGCAGTACGTC.

The genes are TRBV19 and TRBJ2-3; a weak D match, TRBD2 (5 bases). This CDR3 contains 15 residues. Germline V gene sequence: CDR1 LNHDA, CDR2 SQIVND (reference sequence). V lost 2 bases, J lost 2 bases, and 11 bases lay in between. CDR3 region: CASSISGLVTDTQYF. The DNA for the CDR3 is TGTGCCAGTAGTATATCAGGACTGGTCACAGATACGCAGTATTTT.

A word on this clone: The sample contains more than one DNA sequence encoding this CDR3. This chain connects TRBV6-5 to TRBJ1-1; a possible D gene is TRBD1 (6 bases). Trimming stripped 6 bases from V and 1 base from J, with 12 bases between. Per germline, CDR1 MNHEY and CDR2 SVGAGI. This CDR3 spans 14 amino acids. The CDR3 reads CASRPGVRNTEAFF. Here the CDR3 DNA reads TGTGCCAGCAGGCCAGGGGTTAGGAACACTGAAGCTTTCTTT.

The chain is built from TRBV15 and TRBJ2-3, with D unclear. CDR3 length equals 14 residues. The V end lost 0 bases, the J end lost 6 bases, and 10 bases lay between the germline ends. Germline values: CDR1 LNHNV, CDR2 YYDKDF (reference sequence). This chain's CDR3 is CATSRDGPGDTQYF. CDR3 in DNA: TGTGCCACCAGCAGAGATGGTCCCGGGGATACGCAGTATTTT. Filled out from reference TRBV15 and TRBJ2-3, the complete variable domain reads DAMVIQNPRYQVTQFGKPVTLSCSQTLNHNVMYWYQQKSSQAPKLLFHYYDKDFNNEADTPDNFQSRRPNTSFCFLDIRSPGLGDTAMYLCATSRDGPGDTQYFGPGTRLTVL.

V is TRBV6-6 and J is TRBJ1-1, with D unresolved. This CDR3 region has 12 residues. Germline assignment: CDR1 MNHNY and CDR2 SVGAGI (reference sequence). The V and J ends lost 0 bases and 9 bases respectively, with 8 bases between them. DNA for the CDR3: TGTGCCAGCAGTTACTCAGCGGAAAAAGCTTTCTTT. The encoded protein is CASSYSAEKAFF.

The chain links TRBV4-3 to TRBJ1-2; TRBD1 matches 9 bases. The CDR3 runs 18 residues. Germline-derived CDR1 and CDR2 are LGHNA and YSLEER. Unmatched junction bases numbered 13, after V lost 4 bases and J lost 1 base. The CDR3 loop is CASSPQVGTGFGNYGYTF. CDR3 nucleotides: TGCGCCAGCAGCCCACAAGTAGGGACAGGGTTTGGTAACTATGGCTACACCTTC.

This rearrangement joins TRBV4-3 to TRBJ2-3, with TRBD1 identical over 9 bases. The germline V gene has CDR1 LGHNA and CDR2 YSLEER. V shed 4 bases and J 3 bases; nucleotides not matched to a gene: 5. This CDR3 contains 15 residues. The CDR3 spells CASSLGTGWTDTQYF. The DNA of the CDR3 is TGCGCCAGCAGCCTAGGGACAGGGTGGACAGATACGCAGTATTTT.

The chain joins TRBV9 to TRBJ2-3; TRBD2 matches at 8 bases. Germline CDR1 and CDR2: SGDLS and YYNGEE. Trimming at V came to 4 bases and at J to 1 base, leaving 5 bases not matched to a gene. This CDR3 has 15 amino acids. DNA of the CDR3: TGTGCCAGCAGCCGCGGGACTAGTGGCACAGATACGCAGTATTTT. It yields the protein CASSRGTSGTDTQYF. The variable domain in full, with the rest retrieved from reference TRBV9 and TRBJ2-3, is DSGVTQTPKHLITATGQRVTLRCSPRSGDLSVYWYQQSLDQGLQFLIQYYNGEERAKGNILERFSAQQFPDLHSELNLSSLELGDSALYFCASSRGTSGTDTQYFGPGTRLTVL.

The V call is TRBV4-3, the J call TRBJ1-6; 10 nucleotides align to TRBD1. Germline assignment: CDR1 LGHNA and CDR2 YSLEER. The CDR3 has 18 amino acids. V gave up 0 bases and J gave up 2 bases; unmatched junction bases: 4. Here the CDR3 reads CASSQDPGQGPYNSPLHF. CDR3 coding DNA: TGCGCCAGCAGCCAAGATCCGGGACAGGGGCCCTATAATTCACCCCTCCACTTT.

The V and J genes are TRBV27 and TRBJ1-2, with D perhaps matching TRBD1 (5 bases). Trimming left V 1 base short and J 1 base short, with 10 bases between. CDR1 and CDR2 from the germline V gene are MNHEY and SMNVEV (reference sequence). The CDR3 runs to 15 residues. The CDR3 loop reads CASSLFTGGNYGYTF. CDR3 in DNA: TGTGCCAGCAGTTTATTTACCGGGGGTAACTATGGCTACACCTTC.

This rearrangement joins TRBV6-5 to TRBJ2-2, with D perhaps matching TRBD2 (5 bases). Trimming removed 3 bases at V and 6 bases at J, with 14 bases between. CDR1 is MNHEY, CDR2 SVGAGI, per germline. This CDR3 region has 15 residues. In nucleotides, the CDR3 is TGTGCCAGCAGTTATTCCACGAGGGTCGCCGGGGAGCTGTTTTTT. Translating gives CASSYSTRVAGELFF.

The rearrangement uses TRBV9 and TRBJ1-2, with 9 bases lining up with TRBD1. Germline CDR1 reads SGDLS; CDR2 reads YYNGEE. The J segment lost 7 bases and the V segment lost 4 bases, leaving 11 bases of the junction unmatched. This CDR3 contains 15 residues. CDR3 residues: CASSPKWTGARGYTF. The CDR3 DNA is TGTGCCAGCAGCCCTAAATGGACAGGGGCTCGTGGCTACACCTTC. The full variable domain, its missing parts supplied by reference TRBV9 and TRBJ1-2, is DSGVTQTPKHLITATGQRVTLRCSPRSGDLSVYWYQQSLDQGLQFLIQYYNGEERAKGNILERFSAQQFPDLHSELNLSSLELGDSALYFCASSPKWTGARGYTFGSGTRLTVV.